These 7 T cell receptor beta chains came from one sample sequenced in a study of T cells in Graves' hyperthyroidism and ophthalmopathy. Template material for amplifying TCR beta CDR3 regions consisted of RNA transcripts. The HTBI set primed first-round TCR CDR3 RT-PCR. Each CDR3 protein is one row after TCRdb ran MiXCR on the multiplex PCR reads. The repertoire holds fewer than 800,000 distinct CDR3 sequences, with roughly 15% as singletons. The sample taken for sequencing was blood. The receptor set was obtained from a man younger than 30 with Graves' hyperthyroidism.

This clonotype was picked up many times. This sequence joins TRBV12-3 or TRBV12-4 and TRBJ1-4; D ambiguous. The CDR3 length is 13 residues. The ends were cut back, 3 bases at V and 2 bases at J, with 4 bases in the middle. DNA of the CDR3: TGTGCCAGCAGTTTTCAGACTAATGAAAAACTGTTTTTT. Translated, it gives CASSFQTNEKLFF.

This clonotype has more than one count but fewer than ten. This sequence joins TRBV13 and TRBJ1-5; 7 bases match TRBD1. The CDR3 consists of 14 residues. The germline V gene encodes CDR1 PRHDT and CDR2 FYEKMQ (reference sequence). The V gene end was trimmed by 5 bases and the J gene end by 5 bases; junction bases not matched to a gene: 6. In DNA form, the CDR3 reads TGTGCCAGCAGCGCGGGACAGAATTATCAGCCCCAGCATTTT. Protein product: CASSAGQNYQPQHF.

This clonotype appeared many times. This chain connects TRBV30 to TRBJ2-3, with TRBD2 matching 10 bases. This CDR3 spans 15 amino acids. Germline assignment: CDR1 GTSNPN and CDR2 SVGIG (reference sequence). Trimming removed 0 bases from V and 5 bases from J; junction bases left unmatched: 5. Written as DNA, the CDR3 is TGTGCCTGGAGTGTACTCAGCGGGAGGGGAGATACGCAGTATTTT. As protein: CAWSVLSGRGDTQYF.

This clonotype was detected many times. CDR3 amino acids: CASSHHLDSNTEAFF. The CDR3 DNA follows: TGTGCCAGCAGCCATCATCTCGACAGCAACACTGAAGCTTTCTTT. The chain has TRBV3-1 and TRBJ1-1, with D possibly matching TRBD1 (5 bases). Trimming took 3 bases from V and 2 from J, leaving 13 bases between them. This CDR3 spans 15 amino acids. Germline V lookup: CDR1 LGHDT, CDR2 YNNKEL (reference sequence).

This clonotype was observed many times. J is TRBJ2-1 and V is TRBV5-1, with 10 bases that match TRBD2. V shed 0 bases, J shed 9 bases, and the junction held 3 bases outside the gene matches. Germline loops: CDR1 SGHRS, CDR2 YFSETQ. This CDR3 comprises 14 residues. The CDR3 reads CASSLVSGRFEQFF. CDR3 bases: TGCGCCAGCAGCTTGGTTAGCGGGAGGTTTGAGCAGTTCTTC.

In its sample, this clonotype was seen many times. This chain links TRBV9 with TRBJ2-1, with D possibly matching TRBD2 (6 bases). Germline assignment: CDR1 SGDLS and CDR2 YYNGEE. The CDR3 has 15 amino acids. V gave up 0 bases and J gave up 9 bases, with 16 bases separating them. CDR3 coding DNA: TGTGCCAGCAGCGTAGGGGCCCCAATGGGGGGTGAGCAGTTCTTC. This sequence encodes CASSVGAPMGGEQFF.

The sample holds one count of this clonotype. Given a much more abundant clone one base away, this may be a read error. V and J are TRBV9 and TRBJ2-3; no reliable D call. This CDR3 has 12 residues. Per the germline V gene, CDR1 is SGDLS and CDR2 is YYNGEE. V was clipped by 5 bases and J by 2 bases, with 6 bases between them. Written as DNA, the CDR3 is TGTGCCAGCAGTGACTTCACAGATACGCAGTATTTT. It translates to CASSDFTDTQYF.